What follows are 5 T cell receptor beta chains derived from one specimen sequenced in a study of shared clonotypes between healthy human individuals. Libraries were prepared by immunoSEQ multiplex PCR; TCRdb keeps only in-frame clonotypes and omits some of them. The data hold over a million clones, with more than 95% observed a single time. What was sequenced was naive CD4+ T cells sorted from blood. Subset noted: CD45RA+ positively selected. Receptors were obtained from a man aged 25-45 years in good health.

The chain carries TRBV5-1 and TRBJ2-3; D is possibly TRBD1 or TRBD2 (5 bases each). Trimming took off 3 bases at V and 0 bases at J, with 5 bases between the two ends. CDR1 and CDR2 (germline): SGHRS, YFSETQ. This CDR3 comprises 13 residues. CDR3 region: CASSWDSTDTQYF. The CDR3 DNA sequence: TGCGCCAGCAGCTGGGACAGCACAGATACGCAGTATTTT.

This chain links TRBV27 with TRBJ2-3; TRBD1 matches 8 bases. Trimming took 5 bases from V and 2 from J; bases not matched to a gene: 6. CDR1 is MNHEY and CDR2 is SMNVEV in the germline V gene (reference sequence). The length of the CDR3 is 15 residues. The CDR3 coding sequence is TGTGCCAGCAGTGCGGACAGGGACTTCACAGATACGCAGTATTTT. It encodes CASSADRDFTDTQYF.

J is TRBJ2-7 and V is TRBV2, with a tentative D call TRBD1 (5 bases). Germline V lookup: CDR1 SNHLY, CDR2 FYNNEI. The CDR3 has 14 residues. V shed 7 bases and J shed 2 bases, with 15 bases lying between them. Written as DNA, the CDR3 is TGTGCCAGCACGTCAGTAGACAGAACCTACGAGCAGTACTTC. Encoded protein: CASTSVDRTYEQYF.

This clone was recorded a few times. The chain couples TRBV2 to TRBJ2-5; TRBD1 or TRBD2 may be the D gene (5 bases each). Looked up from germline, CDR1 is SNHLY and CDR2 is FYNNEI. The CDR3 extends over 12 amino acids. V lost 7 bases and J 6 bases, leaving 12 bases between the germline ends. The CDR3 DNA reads TGTGCCAGCACGGGACCGGAAAAGACCCAGTACTTC. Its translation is CASTGPEKTQYF.

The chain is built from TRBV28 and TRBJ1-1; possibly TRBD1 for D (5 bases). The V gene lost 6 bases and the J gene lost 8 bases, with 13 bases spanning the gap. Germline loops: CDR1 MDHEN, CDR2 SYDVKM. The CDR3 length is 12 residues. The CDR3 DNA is TGTGCCAGCAGAATTGGGCAGGGCGAAGCTTTCTTT. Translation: CASRIGQGEAFF.